One and the same sample provided the 27 T cell receptor beta chains below, sequenced in a study of T cells in Graves' hyperthyroidism and ophthalmopathy. The source material, RNA transcripts, was used to amplify TCR beta CDR3 regions. The HTBI set primed first-round TCR CDR3 RT-PCR. TCRdb reprocessed the multiplex PCR reads via MiXCR and lists one record per CDR3 protein. Of over 650,000 distinct CDR3 sequences in the sample, around 17% were seen once. The sequencing input was blood. These receptors were taken from a man aged 18 to 35 with Graves' hyperthyroidism.

This clonotype has ten or more counts. The V gene is TRBV3-1, the J gene TRBJ2-1; 13 bases map to TRBD2. The CDR3 covers 16 residues. V shed 7 bases, J shed 6 bases, and the junction held 9 bases outside the gene matches. CDR1 and CDR2 from the germline V gene are LGHDT and YNNKEL (reference sequence). The CDR3 DNA reads as TGTGCCAGCACCTTAAGTGGACTAGCGGGAGCCAATGAGCAGTTCTTC. Protein: CASTLSGLAGANEQFF.

In this sample, this clonotype turned up many times. This chain connects TRBV24-1 to TRBJ2-1, with 9 bases identical to TRBD1. Germline V gene sequence: CDR1 KGHDR, CDR2 SFDVKD. Trimming at V came to 3 bases and at J to 4 bases, leaving 12 bases not matched to a gene. CDR3 length equals 18 residues. CDR3 loop: CATSDPGQGLPGYNEQFF. The CDR3 DNA sequence: TGTGCCACCAGTGATCCGGGACAGGGCCTCCCGGGGTACAATGAGCAGTTCTTC.

There are many counts of this clonotype. V and J are TRBV5-1 and TRBJ2-3, with 9 bases matching TRBD2. This CDR3 region has 14 residues. The J segment lost 4 bases and the V segment lost 4 bases, leaving 4 bases of the junction unmatched. From germline, CDR1 is SGHRS and CDR2 YFSETQ. CDR3 in amino acids: CASSTGTSPDTQYF. The CDR3 DNA reads as TGCGCCAGCAGCACCGGGACTAGCCCAGATACGCAGTATTTT.

This clonotype was picked up a small number of times. The chain uses TRBV7-2 and TRBJ1-1, with 8 bases lining up with TRBD1. The V segment lost 7 bases and the J segment 1 base; nucleotides outside the gene matches: 5. Germline V gene lookup returns CDR1 SGHTA and CDR2 FQGNSA. This CDR3 contains 14 residues. CDR3 DNA: TGTGCCAGCATGACAGGGGCTGGGAACACTGAAGCTTTCTTT. Translated, it gives CASMTGAGNTEAFF.

The chain carries TRBV19 and TRBJ2-1; D perhaps matches TRBD1 (6 bases). Trimming removed 7 bases at V and 4 bases at J, with 14 bases between. Germline lookup yields CDR1 LNHDA and CDR2 SQIVND (reference sequence). The CDR3 totals 14 residues. This chain's CDR3 is CASTTQGHYNEQFF. CDR3 DNA sequence: TGTGCCAGTACCACCCAGGGGCATTACAATGAGCAGTTCTTC.

This clonotype has ten or more counts. The chain uses TRBV12-3 or TRBV12-4 and TRBJ2-5, with TRBD2 as a possible D gene (5 bases). Trimming took 2 bases from V and 4 from J, leaving 11 bases between them. The CDR3 has 14 amino acids. The CDR3 bases are TGTGCCAGCAGTTTAAAACTAGTAGGAGAGACCCAGTACTTC. Encoded protein: CASSLKLVGETQYF.

As regards this clonotype: A much larger clone is a single base away; this may be a read error. The V call is TRBV24-1, the J call TRBJ2-3, with 7 bases that match TRBD1. CDR3 length: 15 residues. The germline V gene encodes CDR1 KGHDR and CDR2 SFDVKD. The CDR3 DNA sequence: TGTGCCACCAGTGAGAGGGACAGTGGCACAGATATGCAGTATTTT. Translation gives CATSERDSGTDMQYF.

This clonotype occurred many times. V usage is TRBV20-1 and J usage is TRBJ1-1; D is unclear. The CDR3 runs to 11 residues. V gave up 2 bases and J gave up 5 bases, with 6 bases separating them. The V gene's germline CDR1 is DFQATT and CDR2 SNEGSKA (reference sequence). CDR3 sequence (DNA): TGCAGTGCTAGATGGGGAACTGAAGCTTTCTTT. Encoded protein: CSARWGTEAFF.

This clonotype has a handful of counts. The chain carries TRBV29-1 and TRBJ1-3, with unresolved D. The CDR3 sequence is 12 residues long. Per germline, CDR1 SQVTM and CDR2 ANQGSEA. The germline V and J ends were trimmed by 3 bases and 16 bases, with 19 bases remaining between them. In nucleotides, the CDR3 is TGCAGCGTTGACCCTAGCGGGAGTTTCATGTATTTT. Translating gives CSVDPSGSFMYF.

The chain joins TRBV12-3 or TRBV12-4 to TRBJ1-5; 9 positions agree with TRBD1. The CDR3 covers 15 residues. With 6 bases clipped from V and 6 bases from J, the junction kept 9 bases outside the gene matches. CDR3 protein: CASSPGQGLIQPQHF. The CDR3 coding sequence is TGTGCCAGCAGCCCCGGACAGGGGTTAATTCAGCCCCAGCATTTT.

The chain couples TRBV7-9 to TRBJ2-1; tentatively, D is TRBD1 (7 bases). CDR3 size: 14 residues. Trimming took 4 bases from V and 10 from J, leaving 17 bases between them. Germline V gene lookup returns CDR1 SEHNR and CDR2 FQNEAQ (reference sequence). CDR3 nucleotide sequence: TGTGCCAGCAGCTCCCCCAGGGGGGACCCAGAGCAGTTCTTC. Protein sequence: CASSSPRGDPEQFF.

This clonotype was seen many times. This chain links TRBV28 with TRBJ1-4; D is undetermined. Per the germline V gene, CDR1 is MDHEN and CDR2 is SYDVKM. This CDR3 has 15 residues. V was pared by 3 bases and J by 2 bases, with 10 bases between. The CDR3 spells CASSFGGSTNEKLFF. In DNA form, the CDR3 reads TGTGCCAGCAGTTTTGGAGGATCGACTAATGAAAAACTGTTTTTT. The full variable domain, in which reference TRBV28 and TRBJ1-4 provide the parts outside the CDR3, is DVKVTQSSRYLVKRTGEKVFLECVQDMDHENMFWYRQDPGLGLRLIYFSYDVKMKEKGDIPEGYSVSREKKERFSLILESASTNQTSMYLCASSFGGSTNEKLFFGSGTQLSVL.

This clonotype was seen only a few times. The V and J genes are TRBV12-3 or TRBV12-4 and TRBJ1-2, with D uncertain. V lost 7 bases to trimming and J lost 2 bases, with 11 bases between them. The CDR3 loop spans 13 amino acids. The CDR3 DNA follows: TGTGCCAGCATCCCGGACGGGAACTATGGCTACACCTTC. Translation gives CASIPDGNYGYTF.

This clonotype appeared many times. The chain recombines TRBV29-1 with TRBJ2-7; the D gene is possibly TRBD2 (6 bases). V was cut by 4 bases and J by 0 bases, with 13 bases left in between. The CDR3 sequence is 14 residues long. CDR1 is SQVTM, CDR2 ANQGSEA, per germline. CDR3 nucleotides: TGCAGCGTTGTCGGCGGGATAAGCTCCTACGAGCAGTACTTC. Encoded protein: CSVVGGISSYEQYF.

This clonotype occurred a few times. The rearrangement uses TRBV18 and TRBJ2-2; D gene ambiguous. The germline gives CDR1 KGHSH, CDR2 LQKENI. Trimming cost V 1 base and J 1 base, with 10 bases left between them. This CDR3 is 16 amino acids long. This CDR3 is CASSPLRLVNTGELFF. CDR3 DNA sequence: TGTGCCAGCTCACCACTCCGACTCGTGAACACCGGGGAGCTGTTTTTT.

The sample holds many counts of this clonotype. J is TRBJ1-1 and V is TRBV20-1; D is possibly TRBD1 (5 bases). V was pared by 6 bases and J by 1 base, with 9 bases between. This CDR3 contains 12 residues. From germline, CDR1 is DFQATT and CDR2 SNEGSKA (reference sequence). The CDR3 sequence is CSASDTNTEAFF. The CDR3 DNA sequence: TGCAGTGCCTCGGACACGAACACTGAAGCTTTCTTT.

The V and J genes are TRBV29-1 and TRBJ2-1; D is perhaps TRBD1 or TRBD2 (5 bases each). The CDR3 runs to 12 residues. Germline V gives CDR1 SQVTM, CDR2 ANQGSEA. V lost 4 bases and J lost 7, with 11 bases in between. The CDR3 DNA sequence: TGCAGCGTTGGGTGGGGGTATAATGAGCAGTTCTTC. This sequence encodes CSVGWGYNEQFF.

The chain is built from TRBV6-1 and TRBJ2-2; tentative D call: TRBD2 (6 bases). CDR1 is MNHNS, CDR2 SASEGT, per germline. Trimming shortened V by 2 bases and J by 6 bases, and 10 bases separated the two germline ends. The length of the CDR3 is 14 residues. CDR3 nucleotide sequence: TGTGCCAGCAGTGAACCGGGGGAATCCGGGGAGCTGTTTTTT. Residues: CASSEPGESGELFF.

This clonotype appeared a few times. CDR3 nucleotide sequence: TGTGCCAGCAGTTGGGTTGGACAGGGGGCGGACGAGCAGTACTTC. Translation: CASSWVGQGADEQYF. The chain has TRBV12-3 or TRBV12-4 and TRBJ2-7; 11 bases fit TRBD1. The CDR3 contains 15 residues. Trimming took 4 bases from V and 5 from J; bases not matched to a gene: 7.

This clonotype was detected only a few times. This chain connects TRBV28 to TRBJ1-1; the match to TRBD1 covers 8 bases. In germline, CDR1 is MDHEN, CDR2 SYDVKM. CDR3 length equals 10 residues. Trimming took 10 bases from V and 7 from J; bases not matched to a gene: 2. CDR3 in DNA: TGTGCCACCAGGGGGCGTGAAGCTTTCTTT. Translation: CATRGREAFF. Full variable domain (remainder filled in from reference TRBV28 and TRBJ1-1): DVKVTQSSRYLVKRTGEKVFLECVQDMDHENMFWYRQDPGLGLRLIYFSYDVKMKEKGDIPEGYSVSREKKERFSLILESASTNQTSMYLCATRGREAFFGQGTRLTVV.

The table lists this clonotype with many counts. The chain has TRBV6-1 and TRBJ2-3; no firm D call. Germline V gene data show CDR1 as MNHNS and CDR2 as SASEGT. CDR3 length: 12 amino acids. Trimming pared 6 bases from V and 4 bases from J, leaving 8 bases between. The CDR3, as DNA: TGTGCCAGCAGGGCAGGTTCAGATACGCAGTATTTT. Protein product: CASRAGSDTQYF.

This clonotype was detected many times. The V and J genes are TRBV28 and TRBJ2-7, with TRBD2 as a possible D gene (5 bases). Germline-derived CDR1 and CDR2 are MDHEN and SYDVKM. The CDR3 covers 16 residues. V was clipped by 3 bases and J by 3 bases, with 18 bases between them. This CDR3 is CASSFGGLAIGYEQYF. The CDR3 DNA reads as TGTGCCAGCAGTTTCGGTGGCCTAGCTATTGGCTACGAGCAGTACTTC.

This clonotype was counted many times. The J gene is TRBJ1-5, the V gene TRBV27, with D hard to call. The CDR3 is made up of 12 amino acids. Between the trimmed V and J ends, which lost 8 bases and 7 bases, there was a span of 12 bases. The germline CDR1 and CDR2 sequences are MNHEY and SMNVEV (reference sequence). CDR3 DNA sequence: TGTGCCAGCTGCAAACTCGGCCAGCCCCAGCATTTT. This sequence encodes CASCKLGQPQHF.

This clonotype was counted many times. The chain has TRBV2 and TRBJ2-7; TRBD1 might be the D (5 bases). V was shortened by 1 base and J by 4 bases, with 17 bases between the two germline ends. Per germline, CDR1 SNHLY and CDR2 FYNNEI. This CDR3 has 16 amino acids. The CDR3 reads CASSEGAAGQNYEQYF. The CDR3 DNA reads as TGTGCCAGCAGTGAAGGGGCAGCTGGACAAAATTACGAGCAGTACTTC.

This clonotype was detected only a few times. This chain uses TRBV25-1 with TRBJ2-3; tentative D call: TRBD2 (5 bases). V lost 4 bases and J 5 bases, leaving 28 bases between the germline ends. Germline CDR1 and CDR2: MGHDK and SYGVNS. CDR3 length equals 19 residues. CDR3 sequence reads: CASSGRLAIGGKSGDTQYF. The CDR3 DNA follows: TGTGCCAGCAGTGGGAGGCTAGCAATAGGAGGAAAATCAGGAGATACGCAGTATTTT.

The table lists this clonotype with many counts. The chain carries TRBV2 and TRBJ1-2; D gene unclear. The CDR3 sequence is 13 residues long. V lost 5 bases and J lost 2, with 9 bases in between. The germline CDR1 and CDR2 sequences are SNHLY and FYNNEI. The CDR3 sequence is CASSQDGNYGYTF. The CDR3 DNA sequence: TGTGCCAGCAGTCAAGACGGGAACTATGGCTACACCTTC.

This chain joins TRBV20-1 and TRBJ2-3, with a weak D call TRBD2 (6 bases). V lost 4 bases and J 3 bases, leaving 14 bases between the germline ends. The CDR3 spans 14 residues. CDR1 and CDR2 (germline): DFQATT, SNEGSKA (reference sequence). The DNA for the CDR3 is TGCAGTGCTACCCTTTCGGGAGTAACAGATACGCAGTATTTT. Translation: CSATLSGVTDTQYF.